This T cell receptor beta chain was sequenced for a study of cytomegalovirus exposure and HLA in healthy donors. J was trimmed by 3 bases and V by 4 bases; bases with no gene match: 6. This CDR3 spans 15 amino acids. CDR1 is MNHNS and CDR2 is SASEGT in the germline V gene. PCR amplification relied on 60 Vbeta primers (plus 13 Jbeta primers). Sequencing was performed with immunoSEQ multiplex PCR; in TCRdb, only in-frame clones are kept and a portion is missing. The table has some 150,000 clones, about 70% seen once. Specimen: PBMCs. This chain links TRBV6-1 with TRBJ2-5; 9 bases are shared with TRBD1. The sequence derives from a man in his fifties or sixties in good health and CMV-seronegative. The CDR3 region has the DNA TGTGCCAGCAGTGGACTGGGACAGGGTGAAGAGACCCAGTACTTC. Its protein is CASSGLGQGEETQYF.